The 13 T cell receptor beta chains below were found in one sample sequenced in a study of patients and donors after allogeneic stem cell transplantation. TCRdb passed the RT-PCR reads through MiXCR, listing each CDR3 protein once. The table has approximately 200,000 distinct CDR3 sequences, 40% to 45% seen once. The material sequenced was blood, either unsorted or a sorted T cell fraction (not recorded which). The receptors come from a human donor who was either an allogeneic HSCT recipient or a stem cell or donor lymphocyte infusion donor (not recorded which). It is not recorded whose cells these are; they may come from a transplant donor.

This clonotype was detected a few times. The chain carries TRBV5-1 and TRBJ1-5; no clear D. CDR3 length: 11 residues. The ends were cut back, 3 bases at V and 9 bases at J, with 7 bases in the middle. Germline values: CDR1 SGHRS, CDR2 YFSETQ. The CDR3 here is CASSYRGPQHF. Here the CDR3 DNA reads TGCGCCAGCAGCTACAGAGGGCCCCAGCATTTT.

The V and J genes are TRBV7-9 and TRBJ2-7, with 8 positions matching TRBD1. The CDR3 loop spans 14 amino acids. Germline CDR1 is SEHNR and CDR2 is FQNEAQ (reference sequence). Trimming took 5 bases from V and 5 from J; bases not matched to a gene: 8. This chain's CDR3 is CASSVRTGSNEQYF. The CDR3 DNA sequence: TGTGCCAGCAGCGTACGGACAGGGTCAAACGAGCAGTACTTC. The whole variable domain, filled in from reference TRBV7-9 and TRBJ2-7, reads DTGVSQNPRHKITKRGQNVTFRCDPISEHNRLYWYRQTLGQGPEFLTYFQNEAQLEKSRLLSDRFSAERPKGSFSTLEIQRTEQGDSAMYLCASSVRTGSNEQYFGPGTRLTVT.

This clonotype appeared many times. The V gene is TRBV2, the J gene TRBJ1-5; D possibly corresponds to TRBD1 (5 bases). Germline CDR1 is SNHLY and CDR2 is FYNNEI. Trimming stripped 4 bases from V and 0 bases from J, with 10 bases between. The CDR3 runs 15 residues. The CDR3 here is CASSGERGSNQPQHF. For the CDR3, the DNA is TGTGCCAGCAGTGGGGAAAGGGGTAGCAATCAGCCCCAGCATTTT.

This clonotype showed up just once. The genes are TRBV5-6 and TRBJ2-7, with 10 nucleotides matching TRBD2. The junction had 7 bases not matched to a gene; V was cut back by 3 bases and J by 1 base. CDR3 length: 16 amino acids. Germline assignment: CDR1 SGHDT and CDR2 YYEEEE. CDR3 nucleotides: TGTGCCAGCAGCTCCCCCGGGACTAGCGCATCCTACGAGCAGTACTTC. Its translation is CASSSPGTSASYEQYF.

The rearrangement uses TRBV12-3 or TRBV12-4 and TRBJ1-3, with D hard to call. The CDR3 has 14 residues. The ends were cut back, 7 bases at V and 2 bases at J, with 12 bases in the middle. The CDR3 region is CASNSDIPGNTIYF. CDR3 DNA sequence: TGTGCCAGCAACAGTGACATTCCTGGAAACACCATATATTTT.

This clonotype was observed a handful of times. The genes are TRBV6-5 and TRBJ2-1, with 7 nucleotides matching TRBD2. The CDR3 extends over 17 amino acids. Trimming took 5 bases from V and 0 from J; bases not matched to a gene: 10. From germline, CDR1 is MNHEY and CDR2 SVGAGI. The CDR3 DNA follows: TGTGCCAGCAGTCCTCGTACCGGGACTACCTCCTACAATGAGCAGTTCTTC. Its protein product is CASSPRTGTTSYNEQFF.

This clonotype turned up a few times. The chain uses TRBV29-1 and TRBJ1-1; D might be TRBD1 (5 bases). V lost 4 bases and J 2 bases, leaving 17 bases between the germline ends. The length of the CDR3 is 15 residues. CDR1 and CDR2 from the germline V gene are SQVTM and ANQGSEA. The CDR3 loop is CSVAEGSGLNTEAFF. The CDR3, as DNA: TGCAGCGTTGCAGAGGGGTCAGGTCTCAACACTGAAGCTTTCTTT.

This chain links TRBV6-6 with TRBJ2-1; tentatively, D is TRBD2 (5 bases). The CDR3 covers 15 residues. In germline, CDR1 is MNHNY, CDR2 SVGAGI (reference sequence). Trimming left V 5 bases short and J 4 bases short, with 15 bases between. CDR3 in DNA: TGTGCCAGCAGTCCTCTGGGGAGCTCTTACAATGAGCAGTTCTTC. It is translated as CASSPLGSSYNEQFF.

CDR3 sequence (DNA): TGTGCCAGCAGTGAATTAGAACGACTTATCACAGATACGCAGTATTTT. Translating it yields CASSELERLITDTQYF. The chain has TRBV2 and TRBJ2-3; D gene ambiguous. The CDR3 is 16 residues long. Germline assignment: CDR1 SNHLY and CDR2 FYNNEI. V lost 2 bases, J lost 2 bases, and 14 bases lay in between.

The gene calls are TRBV18 and TRBJ1-2, with D unclear. Germline assignment: CDR1 KGHSH and CDR2 LQKENI. The CDR3 runs to 16 residues. V lost 2 bases to trimming and J lost 3 bases, with 16 bases between them. The CDR3, as DNA: TGTGCCAGCTCACCAGAAACTAGGGCCCTCTACTATGGCTACACCTTC. This encodes CASSPETRALYYGYTF.

A few counts support this clonotype. The V and J genes are TRBV7-8 and TRBJ2-1, with TRBD2 identical over 10 bases. The V segment lost 8 bases and the J segment 4 bases; nucleotides outside the gene matches: 14. The CDR3 covers 17 residues. Germline V lookup: CDR1 SGHVS, CDR2 FQNEAQ. CDR3 bases: TGTGCCAGCTTTCAGGTCCTCAGCGGGAGGGATTACAATGAGCAGTTCTTC. Protein sequence: CASFQVLSGRDYNEQFF.

The chain couples TRBV12-3 or TRBV12-4 to TRBJ1-1; D is possibly TRBD1 (5 bases). Trimming took 3 bases from V and 0 from J, leaving 8 bases between them. This CDR3 spans 14 amino acids. The CDR3 loop is CASSFGGMNTEAFF. DNA of the CDR3: TGTGCCAGCAGTTTCGGGGGAATGAACACTGAAGCTTTCTTT.

There are a few counts of this clonotype. V and J are TRBV30 and TRBJ1-6; no reliable D call. The V gene lost 4 bases and the J gene lost 6 bases, with 4 bases spanning the gap. The CDR3 spans 11 residues. Germline lookup yields CDR1 GTSNPN and CDR2 SVGIG (reference sequence). The CDR3: CAWNTNSPLHF. In DNA, the CDR3 is TGTGCCTGGAATACTAATTCACCCCTCCACTTT.